The 25 T cell receptor beta chains presented below share a single source sample, sequenced in a study of regulatory T cells in long-lasting Graves disease. Specified time point: persistent/refractory GD, antithyroid drugs over 5 years with positive TRAb. Construction of the TCR library relied on RNA isolated from PBMCs. Building the TCR beta libraries relied on iRepertoire HTBI primers, and CDR3 regions underwent Arm-PCR. A single record per CDR3 protein comes from TCRdb applying MiXCR to the multiplex PCR reads. The repertoire has about 290,000 distinct CDR3 sequences, around 20% of them found once; the top ten carry around 50%. The sample was peripheral blood mononuclear cells (PBMCs), taken when the disease was refractory, from a patient treated with antithyroid drugs. The origin of the receptors is a female donor with Graves disease.

About this clonotype itself: One junction end does not reproduce the germline sequence, and a read error may be involved. This sequence joins TRBV4-3 and TRBJ2-5; 9 bases are a match to TRBD2. The CDR3 covers 16 residues. Germline-derived CDR1 and CDR2 are LGHNA and YSLEER. CDR3 sequence (DNA): TGCGCCAGCAGCCTAATGGAGGGTAGCGGGAGTGAGACCCAGTGCTTC. Translating it yields CASSLMEGSGSETQCF.

This clonotype was counted ten times or more. The chain recombines TRBV7-2 with TRBJ1-2; 12 positions agree with TRBD1. The ends lost 0 bases at V and 6 bases at J; junction bases unmatched: 8. The CDR3 contains 17 residues. Looked up from germline, CDR1 is SGHTA and CDR2 is FQGNSA. The CDR3: CASSLALGDRGRDGYTF. Here the CDR3 DNA reads TGTGCCAGCAGCTTAGCGCTGGGGGACAGGGGGCGTGATGGCTACACCTTC.

Ten or more counts support this clonotype. V gene TRBV12-3 or TRBV12-4 combines with J gene TRBJ2-1, with 13 bases lining up with TRBD2. The CDR3 has 16 residues. The V and J ends lost 5 bases and 6 bases, in that order; junction bases with no gene match: 7. The CDR3 loop is CASSPPGLAGTNEQFF. The CDR3 DNA reads TGTGCCAGCAGTCCACCGGGACTAGCGGGGACCAATGAGCAGTTCTTC.

This clonotype was counted ten times or more. This rearrangement joins TRBV30 to TRBJ2-7; 7 bases are a match to TRBD2. CDR3 length equals 13 residues. Germline V gene lookup returns CDR1 GTSNPN and CDR2 SVGIG (reference sequence). The trim removed 4 bases at V and 3 bases at J, leaving 6 bases unmatched. This CDR3 is CAWTGAGNYEQYF. In DNA form, the CDR3 reads TGTGCCTGGACAGGAGCGGGGAACTACGAGCAGTACTTC.

This clonotype was detected only a few times. DNA for the CDR3: TGTGCCAGCAGCTCGGATAGTCGCAGGATCCTGAACACTGAAGCTTTCTTT. Translated, it gives CASSSDSRRILNTEAFF. V is TRBV7-2 and J is TRBJ1-1; D unclear. Germline V lookup: CDR1 SGHTA, CDR2 FQGNSA. This CDR3 is 17 amino acids long. V was clipped by 4 bases and J by 0 bases, with 18 bases between them. The full variable domain, completed using reference TRBV7-2 and TRBJ1-1, is GAGVSQSPSNKVTEKGKDVELRCDPISGHTALYWYRQSLGQGLEFLIYFQGNSAPDKSGLPSDRFSAERTGGSVSTLTIQRTQQEDSAVYLCASSSDSRRILNTEAFFGQGTRLTVV.

V gene TRBV4-1 combines with J gene TRBJ2-6; 10 nucleotides align to TRBD1. The germline V gene has CDR1 MGHRA and CDR2 YSYEKL. The length of the CDR3 is 19 residues. With V trimmed by 2 bases and J by 1 base, 8 bases remained unmatched. Here the CDR3 reads CASSQSYGQGGSGANVLTF. Here the CDR3 DNA reads TGCGCCAGCAGCCAATCCTATGGACAGGGGGGTTCTGGGGCCAACGTCCTGACTTTC.

The V and J genes are TRBV11-1 and TRBJ2-1; unclear D gene. The CDR3 extends over 12 amino acids. Trimming shortened V by 2 bases and J by 7 bases, and 6 bases separated the two germline ends. Germline CDR1 is SGHAT and CDR2 is FQDESV (reference sequence). The CDR3 protein is CASSLRVNEQFF. The DNA for the CDR3 is TGTGCCAGCAGCTTACGGGTGAATGAGCAGTTCTTC.

CDR3 protein: CSPGTDTYSYEQYF. CDR3 DNA sequence: TGCAGCCCTGGGACAGATACTTACTCCTACGAGCAGTACTTC. The V call is TRBV29-1, the J call TRBJ2-7, with 7 bases lining up with TRBD1. Per germline, CDR1 SQVTM and CDR2 ANQGSEA. The CDR3 runs 14 residues. V shed 8 bases, J shed 0 bases, and the junction held 10 bases outside the gene matches.

This clonotype was picked up a small number of times. The chain combines TRBV6-1 with TRBJ2-7, with D possibly TRBD1 on 5 matching bases. Germline CDR1 reads MNHNS; CDR2 reads SASEGT. Between the trimmed V and J ends, which lost 7 bases and 0 bases, there was a span of 13 bases. The CDR3 runs 14 residues. The CDR3 loop reads CASIVQGSSYEQYF. The CDR3 region has the DNA TGTGCCAGCATTGTGCAGGGAAGCTCCTACGAGCAGTACTTC.

This clonotype was seen only a few times. The CDR3 DNA follows: TGTGCCAGTAACCCTCTTGGATATAACACTGAAGCTTTCTTT. It encodes CASNPLGYNTEAFF. V usage is TRBV19 and J usage is TRBJ1-1; no reliable D call. The CDR3 has 14 amino acids. V was clipped by 7 bases and J by 2 bases, with 14 bases between them. Germline V gene data show CDR1 as LNHDA and CDR2 as SQIVND (reference sequence). Filled out from reference TRBV19 and TRBJ1-1, the complete variable domain reads DGGITQSPKYLFRKEGQNVTLSCEQNLNHDAMYWYRQDPGQGLRLIYYSQIVNDFQKGDIAEGYSVSREKKESFPLTVTSAQKNPTAFYLCASNPLGYNTEAFFGQGTRLTVV.

The sample holds many counts of this clonotype. The rearrangement joins TRBV28 to TRBJ1-5; D is unclear. CDR3 length: 14 residues. Trimming pared 5 bases from V and 6 bases from J, leaving 14 bases between. The germline V gene has CDR1 MDHEN and CDR2 SYDVKM. In DNA, the CDR3 is TGTGCCAGCAGTGGACTACAAGTAGGTCAGCCCCAGCATTTT. Translating it yields CASSGLQVGQPQHF.

This chain links TRBV28 with TRBJ1-1; no definite D call. Germline V gene sequence: CDR1 MDHEN, CDR2 SYDVKM. The length of the CDR3 is 12 residues. V was clipped by 5 bases and J by 8 bases, with 12 bases between them. The chain's CDR3 is CASSSPPGEAFF. The DNA of the CDR3 is TGTGCCAGCAGTAGCCCCCCCGGCGAAGCTTTCTTT.

This clonotype was counted a few times. The J gene is TRBJ2-2, the V gene TRBV5-1; tentatively, D is TRBD1 or TRBD2 (5 bases each). The CDR3 length is 15 residues. Germline CDR1 is SGHRS and CDR2 is YFSETQ. V was clipped by 1 base and J by 3 bases, with 10 bases between them. The CDR3 protein is CASSLSGPHTGELFF. CDR3 bases: TGCGCCAGCAGCTTGTCGGGGCCACACACCGGGGAGCTGTTTTTT.

This clonotype was observed a few times. The CDR3 loop is CASGWTEMNTEAFF. Here the CDR3 DNA reads TGTGCCAGCGGGTGGACAGAGATGAACACTGAAGCTTTCTTT. The chain joins TRBV6-1 to TRBJ1-1; D perhaps matches TRBD1 (6 bases). Germline values: CDR1 MNHNS, CDR2 SASEGT. V shed 8 bases and J shed 0 bases, with 13 bases lying between them. The CDR3 is 14 amino acids.

This chain uses TRBV28 with TRBJ1-1; tentative D call: TRBD1 (6 bases). Germline CDR1 is MDHEN and CDR2 is SYDVKM. V was clipped by 5 bases and J by 0 bases, with 19 bases between them. The CDR3 has 17 amino acids. This chain's CDR3 is CASSTFSWGPMNTEAFF. CDR3 DNA: TGTGCCAGCAGTACCTTTAGCTGGGGGCCCATGAACACTGAAGCTTTCTTT. Full variable domain (outside the CDR3, taken from reference TRBV28 and TRBJ1-1): DVKVTQSSRYLVKRTGEKVFLECVQDMDHENMFWYRQDPGLGLRLIYFSYDVKMKEKGDIPEGYSVSREKKERFSLILESASTNQTSMYLCASSTFSWGPMNTEAFFGQGTRLTVV.

The chain is built from TRBV6-1 and TRBJ2-7; 9 bases map to TRBD2. The CDR3 is made up of 15 amino acids. Per germline, CDR1 MNHNS and CDR2 SASEGT. The junction had 7 bases not matched to a gene; V was cut back by 7 bases and J by 0 bases. CDR3 region: CASTQLAGISYEQYF. The CDR3 DNA reads TGTGCCAGCACTCAGCTAGCGGGAATCTCCTACGAGCAGTACTTC.

In its sample, this clonotype was seen many times. V usage is TRBV6-1 and J usage is TRBJ1-5; weak D call: TRBD1 (5 bases). This CDR3 region has 12 residues. Per the germline V gene, CDR1 is MNHNS and CDR2 is SASEGT. V was shortened by 6 bases and J by 6 bases, with 9 bases between the two germline ends. The DNA of the CDR3 is TGTGCCAGCAGGACAGACCGTCAGCCCCAGCATTTT. This encodes CASRTDRQPQHF.

This clonotype was counted between two and nine times. The chain combines TRBV5-1 with TRBJ1-6; unclear D gene. The V end lost 5 bases, the J end lost 5 bases, and 8 bases lay between the germline ends. The CDR3 has 13 residues. The germline V gene has CDR1 SGHRS and CDR2 YFSETQ. CDR3 coding DNA: TGCGCCAGCAGGAGACGGAATAATTCACCCCTCCACTTT. It encodes CASRRRNNSPLHF.

The chain recombines TRBV11-2 with TRBJ2-2; D gene ambiguous. Germline V gives CDR1 SGHAT, CDR2 FQNNGV. This CDR3 has 12 amino acids. Trimming removed 7 bases from V and 1 base from J, with 4 bases in between. The CDR3 loop reads CASNGNTGELFF. As DNA, the CDR3 is TGTGCCAGCAACGGGAACACCGGGGAGCTGTTTTTT.

This clonotype was seen repeatedly, ten times or more. V gene TRBV28 combines with J gene TRBJ1-2; no definite D call. This CDR3 is 13 amino acids long. Germline V CDR1 and CDR2: MDHEN, SYDVKM. V was clipped by 2 bases and J by 4 bases, with 8 bases between them. DNA of the CDR3: TGTGCCAGCAGTTTACGGAAATCCTATGGCTACACCTTC. This codes for CASSLRKSYGYTF.

About this clonotype: This sequence may be a read error, since a much larger clone differs from it by one base. The chain couples TRBV2 to TRBJ2-5; D might be TRBD1 (6 bases). The CDR3 sequence is 14 residues long. Per germline, CDR1 SNHLY and CDR2 FYNNEI. The CDR3 sequence: CVNRAMVLQETQYF. The CDR3 region has the DNA TGTGTCAACAGGGCCATGGTCCTTCAAGAGACCCAGTACTTC.

This clonotype was observed many times. The rearrangement uses TRBV11-2 and TRBJ2-7, with D possibly being TRBD2 (6 bases). Germline lookup yields CDR1 SGHAT and CDR2 FQNNGV. V dropped 0 bases and J dropped 4 bases, with 19 bases sitting between them. This CDR3 has 17 residues. CDR3 region: CASSLDEGGMGRYEQYF. CDR3 nucleotides: TGTGCCAGCAGCTTAGATGAGGGCGGGATGGGACGGTACGAGCAGTACTTC.

This clonotype came up many times. The gene calls are TRBV7-2 and TRBJ1-2; no firm D call. Germline V gives CDR1 SGHTA, CDR2 FQGNSA. The V and J ends lost 7 bases and 3 bases respectively, with 15 bases between them. This CDR3 region has 14 residues. The CDR3 region has the DNA TGTGCCAGCACCTCGTCGGCCACAGACTATGGCTACACCTTC. Translation: CASTSSATDYGYTF.

In this sample, this clonotype turned up many times. A read error may produce the germline difference seen at one junction end. The V gene is TRBV7-7, the J gene TRBJ2-5; 10 bases match TRBD1. From germline, CDR1 is SSHAT and CDR2 FNYEAQ (reference sequence). The CDR3 contains 15 residues. CDR3 amino acids: CASSQGQGRTETQYF. In DNA, the CDR3 is TGTGCTAGCAGCCAGGGACAGGGGCGGACGGAGACCCAGTACTTC.

This clonotype showed up many times. V and J are TRBV28 and TRBJ2-5; 7 bases match TRBD2. The length of the CDR3 is 14 residues. Germline V gene sequence: CDR1 MDHEN, CDR2 SYDVKM. Trimming at V came to 5 bases and at J to 4 bases, leaving 7 bases not matched to a gene. This chain's CDR3 is CASSPRGGSETQYF. CDR3 DNA: TGTGCCAGCAGTCCTAGGGGAGGGTCAGAGACCCAGTACTTC.